This T cell receptor beta chain was captured by sequencing in a study of OX40 agonist ivuxolimab in advanced cancers. Clones were read by immunoSEQ multiplex PCR, and TCRdb kept only the in-frame ones, dropping some. Among roughly 32,000 clones listed, roughly 90% were seen once. Looked up from germline, CDR1 is MNHNY and CDR2 is SVGAGI (reference sequence). The junction had 8 bases not matched to a gene; V was cut back by 5 bases and J by 6 bases. This CDR3 spans 14 amino acids. Material: CD4+ or CD8+ T cells sorted from blood, obtained in a trial of the OX40 agonist ivuxolimab. The clonotype comes from an adult with an advanced solid tumor such as melanoma, head and neck, liver or kidney cancer. The rearrangement links TRBV6-6 to TRBJ2-7, with 9 bases fitting TRBD2. The CDR3 nucleotides are TGTGCCAGCAGTCCGGGACTAGCCTCTTCCGAGCAGTACTTC. It codes for CASSPGLASSEQYF.